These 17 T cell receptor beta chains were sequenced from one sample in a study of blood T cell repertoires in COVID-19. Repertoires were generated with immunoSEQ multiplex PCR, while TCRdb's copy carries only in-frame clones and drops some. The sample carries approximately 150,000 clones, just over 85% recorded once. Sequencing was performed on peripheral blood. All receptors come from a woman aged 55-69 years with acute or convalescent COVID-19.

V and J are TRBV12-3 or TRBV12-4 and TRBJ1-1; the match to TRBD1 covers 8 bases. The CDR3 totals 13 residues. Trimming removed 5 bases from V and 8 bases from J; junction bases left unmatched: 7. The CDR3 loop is CASSLGTGKEAFF. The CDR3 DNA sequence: TGTGCCAGCAGTCTCGGGACAGGAAAAGAAGCTTTCTTT.

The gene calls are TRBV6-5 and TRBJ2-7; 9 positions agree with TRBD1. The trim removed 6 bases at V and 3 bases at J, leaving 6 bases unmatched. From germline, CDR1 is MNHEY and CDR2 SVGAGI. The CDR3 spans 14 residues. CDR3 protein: CASRVPGQGYEQYF. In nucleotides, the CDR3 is TGTGCCAGCAGGGTCCCGGGACAGGGCTACGAGCAGTACTTC.

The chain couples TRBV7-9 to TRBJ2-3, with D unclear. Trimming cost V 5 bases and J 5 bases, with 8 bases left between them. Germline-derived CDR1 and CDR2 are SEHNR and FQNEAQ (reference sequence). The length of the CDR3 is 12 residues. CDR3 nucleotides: TGTGCCAGCAGCCTACCGAGAGATACGCAGTATTTT. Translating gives CASSLPRDTQYF.

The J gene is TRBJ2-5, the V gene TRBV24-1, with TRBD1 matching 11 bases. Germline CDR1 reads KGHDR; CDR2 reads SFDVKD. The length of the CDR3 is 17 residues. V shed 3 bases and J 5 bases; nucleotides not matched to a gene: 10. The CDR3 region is CATSDRRGGDRGETQYF. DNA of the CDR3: TGTGCCACCAGTGATCGTCGAGGGGGGGACAGGGGGGAGACCCAGTACTTC.

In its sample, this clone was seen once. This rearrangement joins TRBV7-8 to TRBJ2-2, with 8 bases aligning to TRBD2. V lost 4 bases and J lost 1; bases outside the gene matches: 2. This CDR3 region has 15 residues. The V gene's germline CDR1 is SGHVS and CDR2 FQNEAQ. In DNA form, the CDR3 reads TGTGCCAGCAGCTGGGCGGGGGGGAACACCGGGGAGCTGTTTTTT. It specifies CASSWAGGNTGELFF. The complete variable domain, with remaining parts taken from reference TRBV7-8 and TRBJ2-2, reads GAGVSQSPRYKVAKRGQDVALRCDPISGHVSLFWYQQALGQGPEFLTYFQNEAQLDKSGLPSDRFFAERPEGSVSTLKIQRTQQEDSAVYLCASSWAGGNTGELFFGEGSRLTVL.

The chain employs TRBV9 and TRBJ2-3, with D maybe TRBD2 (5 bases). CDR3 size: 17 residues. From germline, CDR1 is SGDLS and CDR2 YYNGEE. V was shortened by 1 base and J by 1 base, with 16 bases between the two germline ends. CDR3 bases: TGTGCCAGCAGCGTATCGTTAAGTAGCGCGGGCACAGATACGCAGTATTTT. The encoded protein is CASSVSLSSAGTDTQYF.

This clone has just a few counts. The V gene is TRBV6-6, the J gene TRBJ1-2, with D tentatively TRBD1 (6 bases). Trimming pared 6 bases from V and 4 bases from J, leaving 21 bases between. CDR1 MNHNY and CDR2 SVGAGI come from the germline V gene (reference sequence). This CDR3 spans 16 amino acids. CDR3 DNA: TGTGCCAGCAGATCTACGCGGGGGGCAACCCTCTATGGCTACACCTTC. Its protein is CASRSTRGATLYGYTF.

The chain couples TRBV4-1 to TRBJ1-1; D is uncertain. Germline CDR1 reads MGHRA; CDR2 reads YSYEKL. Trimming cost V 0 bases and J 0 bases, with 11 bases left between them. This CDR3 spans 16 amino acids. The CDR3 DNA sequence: TGCGCCAGCAGCCAAGAAGAGGGTCGGGTGAACACTGAAGCTTTCTTT. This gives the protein CASSQEEGRVNTEAFF.

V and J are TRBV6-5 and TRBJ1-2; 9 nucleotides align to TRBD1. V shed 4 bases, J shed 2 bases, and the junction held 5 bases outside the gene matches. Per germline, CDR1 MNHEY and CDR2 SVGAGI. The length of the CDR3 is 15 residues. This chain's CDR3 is CASSSLGTGNYGYTF. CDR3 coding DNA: TGTGCCAGCAGTTCCCTTGGGACAGGGAACTATGGCTACACCTTC.

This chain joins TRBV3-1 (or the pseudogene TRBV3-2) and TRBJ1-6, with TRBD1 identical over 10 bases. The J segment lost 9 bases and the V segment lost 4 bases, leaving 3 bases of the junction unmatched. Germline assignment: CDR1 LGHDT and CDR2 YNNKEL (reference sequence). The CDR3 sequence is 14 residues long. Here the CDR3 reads CASSRQGAGSPLHF. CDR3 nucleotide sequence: TGTGCCAGCAGCCGACAGGGGGCAGGTTCACCCCTCCACTTT.

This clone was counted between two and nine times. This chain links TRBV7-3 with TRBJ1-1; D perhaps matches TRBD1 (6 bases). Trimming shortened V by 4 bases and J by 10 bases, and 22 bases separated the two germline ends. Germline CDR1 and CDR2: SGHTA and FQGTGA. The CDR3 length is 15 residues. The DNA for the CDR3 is TGTGCCAGCAGCTCTGACGGGACATCAGGGAGGGGAGCTTTCTTT. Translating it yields CASSSDGTSGRGAFF.

CDR3 nucleotides: TGTGCCTGGAGCTTGACTTCGCCGAGGGAGGCTGAAGCTTTCTTT. Protein product: CAWSLTSPREAEAFF. The chain combines TRBV30 with TRBJ1-1, with D uncertain. The CDR3 consists of 15 residues. Germline V CDR1 and CDR2: GTSNPN, SVGIG (reference sequence). V lost 3 bases, J lost 6 bases, and 20 bases lay in between.

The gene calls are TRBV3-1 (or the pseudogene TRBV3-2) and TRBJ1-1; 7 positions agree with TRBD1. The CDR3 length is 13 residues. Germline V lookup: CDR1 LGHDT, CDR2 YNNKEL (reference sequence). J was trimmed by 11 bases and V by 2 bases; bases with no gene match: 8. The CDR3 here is CASSQLPTGVAFF. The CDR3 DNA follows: TGTGCCAGCAGCCAACTACCAACAGGGGTGGCTTTCTTT.

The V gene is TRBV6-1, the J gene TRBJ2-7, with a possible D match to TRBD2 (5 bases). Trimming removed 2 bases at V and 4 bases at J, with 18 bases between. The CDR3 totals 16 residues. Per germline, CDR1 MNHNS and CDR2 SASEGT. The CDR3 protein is CASSETPRRSGYEQYF. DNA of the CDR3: TGTGCCAGCAGTGAAACGCCCCGGAGGTCCGGATACGAGCAGTACTTC.

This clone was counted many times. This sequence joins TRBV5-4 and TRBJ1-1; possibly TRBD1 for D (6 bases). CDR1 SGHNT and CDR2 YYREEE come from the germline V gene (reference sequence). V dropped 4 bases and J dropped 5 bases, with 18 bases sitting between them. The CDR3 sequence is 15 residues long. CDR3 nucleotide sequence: TGTGCCAGCAGCCGGGGGGCGGGGGCTGGGACTGAAGCTTTCTTT. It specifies CASSRGAGAGTEAFF.

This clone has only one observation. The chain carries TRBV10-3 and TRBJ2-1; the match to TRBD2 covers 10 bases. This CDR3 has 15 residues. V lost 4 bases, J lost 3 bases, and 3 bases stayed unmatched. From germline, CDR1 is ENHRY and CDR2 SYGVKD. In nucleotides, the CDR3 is TGTGCCATCAGTGTAGCGGGGGGCCTCTACAATGAGCAGTTCTTC. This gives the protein CAISVAGGLYNEQFF.

For the CDR3, the DNA is TGTGCCAGCAGTTCTAGCAGGGGTAGGGACTACGAGCAGTACTTC. It translates to CASSSSRGRDYEQYF. The rearrangement links TRBV28 to TRBJ2-7; possible D gene TRBD1, 6 bases. CDR1 and CDR2 (germline): MDHEN, SYDVKM. The CDR3 totals 15 residues. The germline V and J ends were trimmed by 4 bases and 3 bases, with 16 bases remaining between them.